This T cell receptor (beta chain) was retrieved from a study of cytomegalovirus exposure and HLA in healthy donors. Study details: Counted in an early data release were approximately 85 million unique TCRs from HLA-typed donors. Study-wide points: Earlier analysis yielded a pattern in which most TCR beta V segments were productive about 87% or about 30% of the time. Later on, a genetic analysis was performed. It linked a missense variant in DCLRE1C with V- and J-gene trimming of TCR beta.

Germline values: CDR1 SEHNR, CDR2 FQNEAQ (reference sequence). The CDR3 contains 14 residues. V shed 3 bases and J 2 bases; nucleotides not matched to a gene: 4. PCR was performed using 60 Vbeta and 13 Jbeta primers. Sequencing used immunoSEQ multiplex PCR; TCRdb keeps in-frame clones, though not all of them. This repertoire comprises roughly 140,000 clones; its ten largest clones make up roughly 2.6%. A remark on this clone: Antigen: not known.

The sequenced material came from PBMCs. The sequence was collected from a man between 40 and 49 years old in good health and CMV-seronegative. This rearrangement joins TRBV7-9 to TRBJ2-7; 7 bases align to TRBD1. The CDR3 loop reads CASSFRTGPYEQYF. The CDR3, as DNA: TGTGCCAGCAGCTTTCGGACAGGCCCCTACGAGCAGTACTTC.